What follows is one T cell receptor beta chain and its context. Antigen: not known. V gave up 6 bases and J gave up 3 bases, with 11 bases separating them. The germline CDR1 and CDR2 sequences are LNHDA and SQIVND (reference sequence). The CDR3 has 13 residues. TCRdb itself ran the reads through MiXCR, one entry per CDR3 protein. The sample lists about 51,000 distinct CDR3 sequences; 20% were seen once. This sample is drawn from a study of T cell repertoires in cytomegalovirus infection. Study-level information: CMV epitopes used comprised recently identified HLA-C-restricted ones and well-studied HLA-B-restricted ones. Indications of both CMV infection and matching HLA type were provided by public TCR beta signatures.

This sample comprised CD8+ T cells from cultured PBMCs, obtained from culture after CMV antigen stimulation. The sequence derives from a human donor in good health (CMV status not recorded). Some clones in this sample may be carry-over from other donors' samples. The chain joins TRBV19 to TRBJ1-1; D is ambiguous. In DNA form, the CDR3 reads TGTGCCAGTAGCCAAAAGTGGTACACTGAAGCTTTCTTT. Its translation: CASSQKWYTEAFF.